This TCR beta chain was sequenced during a study of shared clonotypes between healthy human individuals. The CDR3 is 12 amino acids. Trimming shortened V by 5 bases and J by 6 bases, and 8 bases separated the two germline ends. Germline loops: CDR1 MDHEN, CDR2 SYDVKM. Repertoires were generated with immunoSEQ multiplex PCR, while TCRdb's copy carries only in-frame clones and drops some. This sample has more than 500,000 clones; approximately 95% occur once, and the top ten carry 0.05% to 0.08%. The sequence was obtained from a woman in her twenties or thirties in good health. Sequenced input: naive CD4+ T cells sorted from blood. Regarding subset: CD45RA+ positively selected. The rearrangement links TRBV28 to TRBJ2-1, with a possible D match to TRBD1 (6 bases). The CDR3 nucleotides read TGTGCCAGCAGTCTGGACAGCAATGAGCAGTTCTTC. Residues: CASSLDSNEQFF.